This T cell receptor (beta chain) comes out of a study of identical twins. Unique molecular identifiers were present on cDNA, and template switching added a universal primer site. TCRdb used MiXCR to reprocess the 5' RACE reads, holding one entry per CDR3 protein. The sample has 470,000 or so distinct CDR3 sequences, less than 25% seen once; the top ten hold 2.9%. This CDR3 is built from 17 residues. CDR1 and CDR2 (germline): KGHSH, LQKENI. The ends were cut back, 2 bases at V and 2 bases at J, with 18 bases in the middle. These data were also filed under a second study, of T cells expressing NK-cell markers.

The receptor comes from a woman aged 18-35 years in good health. The chain is built from TRBV18 and TRBJ1-1; weak D call: TRBD1 (6 bases). The sequenced material came from CD4+ T cells sorted from blood. The CDR3 DNA reads TGTGCCAGCTCACCATTGGGACACCGAAGATATAACACTGAAGCTTTCTTT. Translated: CASSPLGHRRYNTEAFF.